Presented here are 28 T cell receptor beta chains from one specimen sequenced in a study of regulatory T cells in long-lasting Graves disease. Time point denoted: persistent/refractory GD, antithyroid drugs over 5 years with positive TRAb. PBMC RNA was the source of the TCR library. Arm-PCR with iRepertoire HTBI primers amplified the CDR3 regions for these TCR beta libraries. Each CDR3 protein gets one entry after TCRdb re-called the multiplex PCR reads with MiXCR. Of a few hundred thousand distinct CDR3 sequences listed, approximately 22% are singletons. The input for sequencing was peripheral blood mononuclear cells (PBMCs), taken when the disease was refractory, from a patient treated with antithyroid drugs. The receptors come from a female donor with Graves disease.

On this clonotype: This may stem from a read error, because a much larger clone lies one nucleotide away. The V gene is TRBV30, the J gene TRBJ1-1; D is unclear. The germline V gene encodes CDR1 GTSNPN and CDR2 SVGIG (reference sequence). V was trimmed by 8 bases and J by 5 bases, leaving 21 bases between them. The CDR3 spans 14 residues. CDR3 DNA sequence: TGTGCCAGGTCACGCGGAGGAAGTAGGACTGAAGCTTTCTTT. Protein sequence: CARSRGGSRTEAFF.

This clonotype was counted at least ten times. The chain uses TRBV15 and TRBJ1-1, with D uncertain. V lost 1 base to trimming and J lost 11 bases, with 14 bases between them. The CDR3 runs to 13 residues. Germline CDR1 reads LNHNV; CDR2 reads YYDKDF (reference sequence). The CDR3 bases are TGTGCCACCAGCAGAGCCGAGCGAAGGTTGGCTTTCTTT. This encodes CATSRAERRLAFF.

This clonotype showed up just a few times. The chain recombines TRBV29-1 with TRBJ2-7; 9 bases map to TRBD1. The length of the CDR3 is 15 residues. Germline V CDR1 and CDR2: SQVTM, ANQGSEA. V lost 0 bases, J lost 2 bases, and 5 bases stayed unmatched. Written as DNA, the CDR3 is TGCAGCGTTGAAGATGACAGGGGGTCAACCTACGAGCAGTACTTC. Translating gives CSVEDDRGSTYEQYF.

The V and J genes are TRBV13 and TRBJ2-6; 7 bases fit TRBD1. The CDR3 runs to 16 residues. CDR1 is PRHDT and CDR2 is FYEKMQ in the germline V gene (reference sequence). The junction had 6 bases not matched to a gene; V was cut back by 5 bases and J by 2 bases. DNA for the CDR3: TGTGCCAGCAGCCCTAAGACAGGGACTGGGGCCAACGTCCTGACTTTC. Its translation: CASSPKTGTGANVLTF.

With regard to this clonotype: The final CDR3 position lacks the conserved phenylalanine or tryptophan, pointing to a likely read error. The chain combines TRBV11-2 with TRBJ2-2; D perhaps matches TRBD2 (6 bases). The CDR3 covers 15 residues. V lost 5 bases, J lost 4 bases, and 14 bases lay in between. Germline V lookup: CDR1 SGHAT, CDR2 FQNNGV. The CDR3 nucleotides are TGTGCCAGCAGCCAGGCACTAGCTCGCACCGGGGAGCTGTTTTCT. Translated: CASSQALARTGELFS.

This clonotype has ten or more counts. The chain joins TRBV2 to TRBJ2-7, with 8 bases fitting TRBD1. The CDR3 loop spans 13 amino acids. Germline CDR1 and CDR2: SNHLY and FYNNEI. The V segment lost 5 bases and the J segment 6 bases; nucleotides outside the gene matches: 6. CDR3 nucleotides: TGTGCCAGCAGTCCGGGACAGGTCGCCGAGCAGTACTTC. Its translation: CASSPGQVAEQYF.

This chain links TRBV28 with TRBJ2-1; D is undetermined. Trimming removed 7 bases from V and 7 bases from J, with 11 bases in between. The CDR3 covers 12 residues. The germline CDR1 and CDR2 sequences are MDHEN and SYDVKM. CDR3 bases: TGTGCCAGCAAACCCGACTGGAATGAGCAGTTCTTC. Encoded protein: CASKPDWNEQFF.

There are a few counts of this clonotype. CDR3 coding DNA: TGCAGTGCTCCCCCCGGGACGGGGGATTCACCCCTCCACTTT. Protein: CSAPPGTGDSPLHF. The gene calls are TRBV20-1 and TRBJ1-6; D is possibly TRBD1 (5 bases). This CDR3 spans 14 amino acids. The germline gives CDR1 DFQATT, CDR2 SNEGSKA (reference sequence). Trimming took 5 bases from V and 8 from J, leaving 16 bases between them.

The chain combines TRBV3-1 with TRBJ1-2; D not certain. The CDR3 runs 14 residues. V lost 3 bases, J lost 8 bases, and 16 bases lay in between. The V gene's germline CDR1 is LGHDT and CDR2 YNNKEL (reference sequence). The CDR3 bases are TGTGCCAGCAGCCAGAGAAGGGTGGGTGGGGGCTACACCTTC. The encoded protein is CASSQRRVGGGYTF. Variable domain in full (rest from reference TRBV3-1 and TRBJ1-2): DTAVSQTPKYLVTQMGNDKSIKCEQNLGHDTMYWYKQDSKKFLKIMFSYNNKELIINETVPNRFSPKSPDKAHLNLHINSLELGDSAVYFCASSQRRVGGGYTFGSGTRLTVV.

This clonotype was seen more than once but under ten times. One end of the junction varies from germline; a read error may be responsible. The rearrangement joins TRBV9 to TRBJ1-1; 12 positions match TRBD1. CDR3 length: 12 amino acids. Germline values: CDR1 SGDLS, CDR2 YYNGEE. The CDR3: CASRWDRGRGCF. For the CDR3, the DNA is TGTGCCAGCAGATGGGACAGGGGGCGCGGGTGCTTT.

This clonotype was recorded at least ten times. The chain employs TRBV12-3 or TRBV12-4 and TRBJ1-1; D not certain. Trimming removed 5 bases from V and 2 bases from J, with 15 bases in between. This CDR3 region has 15 residues. The CDR3: CASSTEPGENTEAFF. DNA of the CDR3: TGTGCCAGCAGTACGGAACCGGGAGAAAACACTGAAGCTTTCTTT.

This clonotype was recorded many times. The J gene is TRBJ2-2, the V gene TRBV2; D uncertain. CDR3 length equals 18 residues. Germline values: CDR1 SNHLY, CDR2 FYNNEI. The V end was cut by 5 bases, the J end by 4 bases, with 23 bases between. In DNA, the CDR3 is TGTGCCAGCAGTCCCGGGTTCCAAAAGGATTTTAGCACCGGGGAGCTGTTTTTT. It yields the protein CASSPGFQKDFSTGELFF.

This clonotype showed up just a few times. The gene calls are TRBV9 and TRBJ2-5; 7 bases map to TRBD1. The germline CDR1 and CDR2 sequences are SGDLS and YYNGEE. CDR3 length: 15 residues. The trim removed 3 bases at V and 4 bases at J, leaving 9 bases unmatched. CDR3 sequence: CASSARQGTTETQYF. The CDR3 bases are TGTGCCAGCAGCGCCAGACAGGGAACCACAGAGACCCAGTACTTC.

The CDR3 is CASSLVGPGEAGANNEQFF. The CDR3 DNA is TGTGCCAGCAGCTTGGTAGGTCCAGGGGAGGCGGGGGCCAACAATGAGCAGTTCTTC. This rearrangement joins TRBV5-5 to TRBJ2-1; a possible D gene is TRBD2 (7 bases). Trimming took off 0 bases at V and 5 bases at J, with 24 bases between the two ends. The V gene's germline CDR1 is SGHKS and CDR2 YYEKEE (reference sequence). This CDR3 is 19 amino acids long.

The J gene is TRBJ2-2, the V gene TRBV6-4; D is perhaps TRBD1 or TRBD2 (5 bases each). V was trimmed by 5 bases and J by 5 bases, leaving 12 bases between them. Looked up from germline, CDR1 is MRHNA and CDR2 is SNTAGT. This CDR3 contains 14 residues. This chain's CDR3 is CASSRVGATGELFF. The CDR3 region has the DNA TGTGCCAGCAGTCGTGTCGGGGCGACCGGGGAGCTGTTTTTT.

There are a few counts of this clonotype. This sequence joins TRBV30 and TRBJ2-7, with D perhaps TRBD1 or TRBD2 (6 bases each). The CDR3 sequence is 19 residues long. From germline, CDR1 is GTSNPN and CDR2 SVGIG (reference sequence). V lost 0 bases and J lost 2, with 26 bases in between. Written as DNA, the CDR3 is TGTGCCTGGAGTGTTTCGCTATGGGACCCTCGGGGGCAACCCTACGAGCAGTACTTC. Its translation: CAWSVSLWDPRGQPYEQYF.

The V gene is TRBV2, the J gene TRBJ2-1; 7 nucleotides match TRBD1. V gave up 6 bases and J gave up 7 bases; unmatched junction bases: 3. CDR3 size: 12 residues. CDR1 and CDR2 from the germline V gene are SNHLY and FYNNEI. The CDR3 here is CASRGQQNEQFF. The CDR3 nucleotides are TGTGCCAGCAGGGGACAGCAGAATGAGCAGTTCTTC.

This clonotype has a count of ten or more. V gene TRBV6-1 combines with J gene TRBJ2-7, with 9 nucleotides matching TRBD2. Trimming took 5 bases from V and 3 from J; bases not matched to a gene: 8. The CDR3 totals 15 residues. The germline V gene encodes CDR1 MNHNS and CDR2 SASEGT. The CDR3 sequence is CASSPGGSGSYEQYF. The DNA of the CDR3 is TGTGCCAGCAGTCCCGGGGGTAGCGGGAGCTACGAGCAGTACTTC.

This clonotype was seen ten or more times. The gene calls are TRBV27 and TRBJ1-5; 8 bases map to TRBD1. From germline, CDR1 is MNHEY and CDR2 SMNVEV (reference sequence). V lost 3 bases, J lost 3 bases, and 7 bases stayed unmatched. There are 16 residues in the CDR3. The CDR3 DNA is TGTGCCAGCAGTTTTTCCGGGACAGGAGTCAATCAGCCCCAGCATTTT. Its translation is CASSFSGTGVNQPQHF.

This clonotype appeared many times. J is TRBJ1-4 and V is TRBV6-2 or TRBV6-3; D not certain. With 8 bases removed from V and 5 bases from J, the gap between germline ends came to 9 bases. In germline, CDR1 is MNHEY, CDR2 SVGEGT. CDR3 length: 12 amino acids. The CDR3 region is CASGFRNEKLFF. For the CDR3, the DNA is TGTGCCAGCGGTTTCAGAAATGAAAAACTGTTTTTT.

The rearrangement links TRBV6-5 to TRBJ1-6; D is perhaps TRBD1 (5 bases). The CDR3 is 14 amino acids. Trimming left V 4 bases short and J 10 bases short, with 14 bases between. CDR1 and CDR2 from the germline V gene are MNHEY and SVGAGI. Here the CDR3 reads CASSLGRAGSPLHF. The CDR3 bases are TGTGCCAGCAGTTTAGGCAGGGCGGGGTCACCCCTCCACTTT.

The chain recombines TRBV28 with TRBJ2-7; the D gene is possibly TRBD2 (5 bases). The V gene lost 6 bases and the J gene lost 3 bases, with 12 bases spanning the gap. CDR3 length: 13 residues. In germline, CDR1 is MDHEN, CDR2 SYDVKM. Here the CDR3 reads CASSLALLYEQYF. In DNA, the CDR3 is TGTGCCAGCAGCTTAGCGCTCCTCTACGAGCAGTACTTC.

The V gene is TRBV19, the J gene TRBJ2-7; 7 bases line up with TRBD1. J lost 5 bases, V lost 2 bases, and 9 bases had no gene match. Germline V gene data show CDR1 as LNHDA and CDR2 as SQIVND (reference sequence). This CDR3 is 15 amino acids long. CDR3 in DNA: TGTGCCAGTAGTATACCCCGGGGACAGATCAACGAGCAGTACTTC. This encodes CASSIPRGQINEQYF.

This clonotype was counted many times. This sequence joins TRBV10-2 and TRBJ1-5; 9 bases fit TRBD1. V was clipped by 6 bases and J by 7 bases; unmatched bases: 7. Germline V gene data show CDR1 as WSHSY and CDR2 as SAAADI. The length of the CDR3 is 14 residues. The CDR3 is CASSRDRDGQPQHF. Written as DNA, the CDR3 is TGCGCCAGCAGCCGGGACAGGGATGGCCAGCCCCAGCATTTT.

This clonotype came up a few times. The chain is built from TRBV28 and TRBJ2-3; D uncertain. The CDR3 is 14 residues long. V was cut by 2 bases and J by 2 bases, with 8 bases left in between. CDR1 MDHEN and CDR2 SYDVKM come from the germline V gene. This CDR3 reads CASSLRKHTDTQYF. CDR3 DNA: TGTGCCAGCAGTTTACGGAAACACACAGATACGCAGTATTTT.

At least ten counts were recorded for this clonotype. The V and J genes are TRBV28 and TRBJ1-4, with no clear D. Deletions cut 4 bases from V and 4 bases from J, with 7 bases between. CDR1 and CDR2 from the germline V gene are MDHEN and SYDVKM. The CDR3 runs 13 residues. CDR3 amino acids: CASSSQLNEKLFF. In nucleotides, the CDR3 is TGTGCCAGCAGTTCCCAGCTTAATGAAAAACTGTTTTTT.

This clonotype was seen ten or more times. The chain carries TRBV27 and TRBJ2-4; a weak D match, TRBD2 (6 bases). The CDR3 consists of 15 residues. CDR1 is MNHEY, CDR2 SMNVEV, per germline (reference sequence). With 2 bases removed from V and 6 bases from J, the gap between germline ends came to 14 bases. CDR3 in amino acids: CASSLGGAGRNIQYF. In nucleotides, the CDR3 is TGTGCCAGCAGTTTAGGAGGGGCCGGGAGAAACATTCAGTACTTC.

This clonotype has at least ten counts. This chain uses TRBV11-2 with TRBJ2-5, with 7 bases aligning to TRBD2. J lost 4 bases, V lost 4 bases, and 0 bases had no gene match. Germline CDR1 is SGHAT and CDR2 is FQNNGV. The CDR3 contains 12 residues. This CDR3 reads CASSWEGETQYF. The CDR3 DNA follows: TGTGCCAGCAGCTGGGAGGGAGAGACCCAGTACTTC. The full variable domain, its missing parts supplied by reference TRBV11-2 and TRBJ2-5, is EAGVAQSPRYKIIEKRQSVAFWCNPISGHATLYWYQQILGQGPKLLIQFQNNGVVDDSQLPKDRFSAERLKGVDSTLKIQPAKLEDSAVYLCASSWEGETQYFGPGTRLLVL.